What follows describes a single TCR beta chain. This record belongs to a study of radiotherapy plus CTLA-4 blockade in lung cancer. About the research overall: Patients showed objective responses in about 20% of cases and disease control in more than 25%.

TCRdb keeps only in-frame clones here, not all; method: immunoSEQ multiplex PCR. The table shows some 23,000 clones, with around 70% occurring only once. The CDR3 is 15 amino acids. From germline, CDR1 is MNHEY and CDR2 SVGAGI. V lost 6 bases, J lost 2 bases, and 16 bases lay in between. The sample was peripheral blood, taken from a patient treated with radiotherapy plus ipilimumab. The chain combines TRBV6-5 with TRBJ1-2; a possible D gene is TRBD1 (5 bases). This sequence originates from a human donor with non-small cell lung cancer who had stable disease on radiotherapy plus ipilimumab. CDR3 bases: TGTGCCAGCAGAAGGGACCCGCTGGGCAACTATGGCTACACCTTC. Translating it yields CASRRDPLGNYGYTF.